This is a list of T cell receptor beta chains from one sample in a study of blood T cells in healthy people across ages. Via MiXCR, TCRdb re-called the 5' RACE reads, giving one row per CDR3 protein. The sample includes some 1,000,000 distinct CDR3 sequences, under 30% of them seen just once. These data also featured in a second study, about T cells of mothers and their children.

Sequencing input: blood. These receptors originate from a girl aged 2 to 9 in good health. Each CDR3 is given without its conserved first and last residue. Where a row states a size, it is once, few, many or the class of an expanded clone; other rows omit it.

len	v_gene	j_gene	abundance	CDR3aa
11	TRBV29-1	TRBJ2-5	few	SSLGRYQETQY
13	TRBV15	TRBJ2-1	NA	ATSRDLDGYNEQF
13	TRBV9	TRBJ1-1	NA	ASSVGPKGDTEAF
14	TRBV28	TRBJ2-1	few	ASSPPGTQIYNEQF
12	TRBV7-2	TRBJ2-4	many	ASSFRLAKNIQY
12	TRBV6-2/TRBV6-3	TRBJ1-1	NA	ASSRDEVDTEAF
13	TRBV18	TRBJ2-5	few	ASSPKRTFQETQY
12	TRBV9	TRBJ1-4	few	ASSQGSSGEKLF
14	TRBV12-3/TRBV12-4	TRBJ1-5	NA	ASSPGPAGSNQPQH
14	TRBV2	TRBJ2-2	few	ASTNPTGPNTGELF
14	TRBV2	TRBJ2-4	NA	ASSEALFGTENIQY
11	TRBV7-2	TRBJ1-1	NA	ASSAPGAREAF
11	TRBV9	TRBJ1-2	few	ASTYRLAYGYT
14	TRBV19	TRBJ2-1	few	ASSPGGTTLEDEQF
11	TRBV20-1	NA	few	SAGLSSLETQY
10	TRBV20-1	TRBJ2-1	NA	SARDAGFEQF
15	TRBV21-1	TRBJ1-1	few	ASSKARSVSGNTEAF
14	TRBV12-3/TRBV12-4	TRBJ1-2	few	ASSPTTTGKGDGYT
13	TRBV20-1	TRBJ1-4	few	SARQRRATNEKLF
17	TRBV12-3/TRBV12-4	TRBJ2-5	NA	ASSYVRRGALDGQETQY
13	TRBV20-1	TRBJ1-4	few	SARDPRQGKEKLF
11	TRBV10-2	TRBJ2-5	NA	ASDPGGTETQY
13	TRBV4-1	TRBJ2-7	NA	ASSPDGTGHYEQY
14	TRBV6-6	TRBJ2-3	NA	ASSYSNGGGTDTQY
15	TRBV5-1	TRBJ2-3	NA	ASSFPDYLDPTDTQY
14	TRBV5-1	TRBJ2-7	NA	ASSLRLAQNSYEQY
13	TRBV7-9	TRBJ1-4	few	ASSIPGGIEEKLF
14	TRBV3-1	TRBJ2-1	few	ASSQAELARIHEQF
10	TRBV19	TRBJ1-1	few	ASSQYPPEAF